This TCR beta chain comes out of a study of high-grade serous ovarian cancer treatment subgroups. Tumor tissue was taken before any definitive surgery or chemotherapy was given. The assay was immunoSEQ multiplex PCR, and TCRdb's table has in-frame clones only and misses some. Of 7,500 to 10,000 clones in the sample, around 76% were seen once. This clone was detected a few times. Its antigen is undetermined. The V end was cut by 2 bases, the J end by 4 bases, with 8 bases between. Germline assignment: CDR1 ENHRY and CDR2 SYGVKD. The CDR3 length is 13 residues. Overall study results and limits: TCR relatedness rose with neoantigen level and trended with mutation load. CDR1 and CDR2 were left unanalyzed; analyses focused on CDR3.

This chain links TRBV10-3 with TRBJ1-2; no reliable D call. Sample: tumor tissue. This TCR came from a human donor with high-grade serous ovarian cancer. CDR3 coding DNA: TGTGCCATCAGTGAGGAGACTGGCTATGGCTACACCTTC. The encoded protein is CAISEETGYGYTF.